These T cell receptor beta chains were read from a single sample in a study of blood T cell repertoires in COVID-19. Assay: immunoSEQ multiplex PCR; the TCRdb copy retains only in-frame clones and omits some. The sample contains over 200,000 clones, over 75% of which appear only once. The sequenced sample consisted of PBMCs or T cells enriched from blood (not recorded which). The receptors stem from a woman aged 25 to 45 who had been exposed to COVID-19. The CDR3 runs from the conserved cysteine through the conserved F or W. D genes are given only for firm matches. Some rows mark clone size as missing; the rest say once, few, many or name a class of expanded clone.

>TRBV18|TRBJ2-7|TRBD1|.
TGTGCCAGCTCCTTAACCCCGGGGACAGGGTTCTACGAGCAGTACTTC
CASSLTPGTGFYEQYF
>TRBV6-5|TRBJ2-1|TRBD2|.
TGTGCCAGCATGACTAGCCTGGGCTACAATGAGCAGTTCTTC
CASMTSLGYNEQFF
>TRBV27|TRBJ1-5|.|.
TGTGCCAGCAGTTTTTTGGGGCCACCCTATCAGCCCCAGCATTTT
CASSFLGPPYQPQHF
>TRBV3-1/TRBV3-2|TRBJ2-4|.|.
TGTGCCAGCAGCCCTGTAGCCAAAAACATTCAGTACTTC
CASSPVAKNIQYF
>TRBV7-9|TRBJ2-7|.|.
TGTGCCAGCAGCCCCCTGTACGAGCAGTACTTC
CASSPLYEQYF
>TRBV28|TRBJ2-7|.|.
TGTGCCGGCAGTTTGACCGGGGCGCCGAAGGAGGGGCAGTACTTC
CAGSLTGAPKEGQYF
>TRBV12-5|TRBJ2-7|.|.
TGTGCTAGTGGTTTGGTACTACGACAGGCCTACGAGCAGTACTTC
CASGLVLRQAYEQYF
>TRBV6-4|TRBJ2-3|TRBD2|.
TGTGCCAGCAGTCCACTAGCGGGAGGAAGTGATACGCAGTATTTT
CASSPLAGGSDTQYF
>TRBV7-3|TRBJ1-6|TRBD1|.
TGTGCCAGCAGCTTTGGGACAGGGAATTCACCCCTCCACTTT
CASSFGTGNSPLHF
>TRBV10-3|TRBJ1-5|.|few
TGTGCCATCAACAGGGACAGCAATCAGCCCCAGCATTTT
CAINRDSNQPQHF
>TRBV13|TRBJ2-1|TRBD2|.
TGTGCCAGCAGGGGACTAGAGGCCTACAATGAGCAGTTCTTC
CASRGLEAYNEQFF
>TRBV11-3|TRBJ2-1|TRBD1|.
TGTGCCAGCAGCTCAGGTGGGACAGGGGACAATGAGCAGTTCTTC
CASSSGGTGDNEQFF
>TRBV2|TRBJ1-1|TRBD1|once
TGTGCCAGCAGTCTCCGACAGGGGAACACTGAAGCTTTCTTT
CASSLRQGNTEAFF
>TRBV19|TRBJ1-1|.|.
TGTGCCAGTAGTGAACAGGCATCTAACACTGAAGCTTTCTTT
CASSEQASNTEAFF
>TRBV30|TRBJ2-4|.|.
TGTGCCTGGAGTGCCCTACAGGGAATTCAGTACTTC
CAWSALQGIQYF
>TRBV2|TRBJ1-3|.|.
TGTGCCAGCAGCGGAACAGGGCTCTTCTCTGGAAACACCATATATTTT
CASSGTGLFSGNTIYF
>TRBV7-9|TRBJ2-7|TRBD1|.
TGTGCCAGCAGCGGGTCCGGGACAGAGATCTACGAGCAGTACTTC
CASSGSGTEIYEQYF
>TRBV12-5|TRBJ2-5|.|.
TGTGCTAGTGGCCGCCAAGAGACCCAGTACTTC
CASGRQETQYF
>TRBV6-5|TRBJ2-2|TRBD2|.
TGTGCCAGCAGTTACATGGGGGGGACCGGGGAGCTGTTTTTT
CASSYMGGTGELFF
>TRBV20-1|TRBJ2-1|.|.
TGCAGTGCTAGTGGGCGTCTAGTTGGTGTAGGTGAGCAGTTCTTC
CSASGRLVGVGEQFF
>TRBV6-1|TRBJ1-1|.|few
TGTGCCAGCAGTGAAGTTTCAGGTCCTGAAGCTTTCTTT
CASSEVSGPEAFF
>TRBV7-9|TRBJ2-2|.|.
TGTGCCAGCAGACCATTCGACAGGACCGCGAACACCGGGGAGCTGTTTTTT
CASRPFDRTANTGELFF
>TRBV27|TRBJ2-3|TRBD2|.
TGTGCCAGCGGATCGGGAGGCGGGAGGGCCCAAGATACGCAGTATTTT
CASGSGGGRAQDTQYF
>TRBV29-1|TRBJ2-1|TRBD2|.
TGCAGCGCACAAGCGGGAGTTACCTACAATGAGCAGTTCTTC
CSAQAGVTYNEQFF
>TRBV7-6|TRBJ2-1|TRBD1|.
TGTGCCAGCAGCTTAGGGACAGGAAACGGGGAGCAGTTCTTC
CASSLGTGNGEQFF
>TRBV30|TRBJ1-6|.|once
TGTGCCTGGAGCCCTTATCAGAATTCACCCCTCCACTTT
CAWSPYQNSPLHF
>TRBV5-1|TRBJ2-2|.|.
TGCGCCAGCCGCGACAAGAACACCGGGGAGCTGTTTTTT
CASRDKNTGELFF
>TRBV19|TRBJ1-1|.|few
TGTGCCAGTAGCTACAGGCCGAGTACTGAAGCTTTCTTT
CASSYRPSTEAFF
>TRBV6-2/TRBV6-3|TRBJ2-7|.|.
TGTGCCAGCAGTTACTCTCTACCCTACGAGCAGTACTTC
CASSYSLPYEQYF
>TRBV2|TRBJ1-2|TRBD1|.
TGTGCCAGCAGTGGACAGGGGCTCTACTATGGCTACACCTTC
CASSGQGLYYGYTF
>TRBV18|TRBJ1-2|.|.
TGTGCCAGCTCACCGGCCGCCTATGGCTACACCTTC
CASSPAAYGYTF
>TRBV5-1|TRBJ1-2|.|.
TGCGCCAGCAGCTTACGGGGTAACTATGGCTACACCTTC
CASSLRGNYGYTF
>TRBV20-1|TRBJ1-5|TRBD1|.
TGCAGTGCTAGTCCGGACCGACGACAGGGTCGGAGCAATCAGCCCCAGCATTTT
CSASPDRRQGRSNQPQHF
>TRBV9|TRBJ2-1|TRBD2|.
TGTGCCAGCAGCGTAGAGGGCACTAGCGGGAGAACCTACAATGAGCAGTTCTTC
CASSVEGTSGRTYNEQFF
>TRBV6-1|TRBJ2-7|TRBD2|.
TGTGCCAGCAGTGAAGCGCTTATCCGCGGGAGGTCCTACGAGCAGTACTTC
CASSEALIRGRSYEQYF
>TRBV7-9|TRBJ2-1|TRBD2|.
TGTGCCAGCAGCTTAGGGGGACTAGCGGGCGTAACCAATGAGCAGTTCTTC
CASSLGGLAGVTNEQFF
>TRBV5-4|TRBJ1-3|.|few
TGTGCCAGCAGCCTCCTCGAACAGGCTGGAAACACCATATATTTT
CASSLLEQAGNTIYF
>TRBV7-9|TRBJ1-5|.|.
TGTGCCAGCAGTCTTAACAGGGACAATCAGCCCCAGCATTTT
CASSLNRDNQPQHF
>TRBV11-2|TRBJ1-1|.|few
TGTGCCAGCAGCTTATCCTCCAGGGGCGGGACTGAAGCTTTCTTT
CASSLSSRGGTEAFF
>TRBV5-4|TRBJ1-1|.|.
TGTGCCTGGACTGAGAACACTGAAGCTTTCTTT
CAWTENTEAFF
>TRBV19|TRBJ1-1|.|.
TGTGCCAGTAGTCCCTGGGACATACGAGAAGGCACTGAAGCTTTCTTT
CASSPWDIREGTEAFF
>TRBV30|TRBJ2-2|TRBD1|.
TGTGCCGGAGAGGGACAGGGGGCCGGGGAGCTGTTTTTT
CAGEGQGAGELFF
>TRBV5-1|TRBJ2-1|TRBD1|.
TGCGCCAGCAGCTTGGGCGACAGGGGCAGATCGAATGAGCAGTTCTTC
CASSLGDRGRSNEQFF
>TRBV2|TRBJ2-7|TRBD1|.
TGTGCCAGCACTAAGGGGGCAGTATACGAGCAGTACTTC
CASTKGAVYEQYF
>TRBV5-4|TRBJ1-6|TRBD1|once
TGTGCCAGCAGCTTCTCCGGGACAGGGGTTTCACCCCTCCACTTT
CASSFSGTGVSPLHF